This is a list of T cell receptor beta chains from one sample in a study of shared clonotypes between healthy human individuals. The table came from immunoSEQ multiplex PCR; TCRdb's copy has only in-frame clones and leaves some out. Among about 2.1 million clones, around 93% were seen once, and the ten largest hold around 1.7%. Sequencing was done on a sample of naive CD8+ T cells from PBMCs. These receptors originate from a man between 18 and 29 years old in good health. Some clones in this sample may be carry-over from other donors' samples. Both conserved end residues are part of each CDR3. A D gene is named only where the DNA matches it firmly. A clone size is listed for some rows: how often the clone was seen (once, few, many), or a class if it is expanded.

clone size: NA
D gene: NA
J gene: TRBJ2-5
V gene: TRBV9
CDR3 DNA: TGTGCCAGCAGCGTTCAGGGGAGTGCGAAGACCCAGTACTTC
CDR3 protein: CASSVQGSAKTQYF

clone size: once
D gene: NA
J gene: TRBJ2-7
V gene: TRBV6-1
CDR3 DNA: TGTGCCAGCAGGGGGGACGGCTCCTACGAGCAGTACTTC
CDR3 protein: CASRGDGSYEQYF

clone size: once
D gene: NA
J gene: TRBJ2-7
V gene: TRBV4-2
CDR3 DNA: TGTGCCAGCAGCCAAGATCCGGGAGAAAGCTCCTACGAGCAGTACTTC
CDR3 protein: CASSQDPGESSYEQYF

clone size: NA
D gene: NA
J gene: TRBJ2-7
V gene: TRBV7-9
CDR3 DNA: TGTGCCAGCAGCCCCCCCGGGTCGGGGCCTTACGAGCAGTACTTC
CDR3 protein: CASSPPGSGPYEQYF

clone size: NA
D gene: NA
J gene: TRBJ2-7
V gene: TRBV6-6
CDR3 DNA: TGTGCCAGCAGTTACGACCGTAACTCCTACGAGCAGTACTTC
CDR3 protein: CASSYDRNSYEQYF

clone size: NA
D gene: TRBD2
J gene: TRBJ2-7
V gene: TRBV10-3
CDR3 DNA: TGTGCCATCAGTGAGTCACGGCCTAGCGGGGCCTACGAGCAGTACTTC
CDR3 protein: CAISESRPSGAYEQYF

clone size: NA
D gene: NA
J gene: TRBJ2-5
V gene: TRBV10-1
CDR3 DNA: TGCGCCAGCAGTGAGTCTTCCTGGGGGGAGACCCAGTACTTC
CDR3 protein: CASSESSWGETQYF

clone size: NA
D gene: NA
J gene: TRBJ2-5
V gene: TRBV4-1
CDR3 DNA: TGCGCCAGCAGCCGTATAAGTACCCAAGAGACCCAGTACTTC
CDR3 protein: CASSRISTQETQYF

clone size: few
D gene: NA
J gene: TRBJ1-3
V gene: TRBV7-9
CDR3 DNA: TGTGCCAGCAGCCACCCGTTGTTCCCAAACACCATATATTTT
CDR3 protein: CASSHPLFPNTIYF

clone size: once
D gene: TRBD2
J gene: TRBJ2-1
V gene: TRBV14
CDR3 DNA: TGTGCCAGCAGCCTGTTTAAGGGACTAGCGGACAATGAGCAGTTCTTC
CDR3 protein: CASSLFKGLADNEQFF

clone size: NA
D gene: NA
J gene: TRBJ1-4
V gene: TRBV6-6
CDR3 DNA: TGTGCCAGCAGCTCCAACTCAGGGGCTCTCGGGGAAAAACTGTTTTTT
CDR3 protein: CASSSNSGALGEKLFF

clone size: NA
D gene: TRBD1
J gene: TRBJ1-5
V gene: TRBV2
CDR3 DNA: TGTGCCAGCAGTGTACTAACAGGGGATCAGCCCCAGCATTTT
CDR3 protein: CASSVLTGDQPQHF

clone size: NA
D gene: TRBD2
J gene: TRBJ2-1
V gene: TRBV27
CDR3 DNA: TGTGCCAGCACCCAACGATTAGCGGGGGTCCTCTACAATGAGCAGTTCTTC
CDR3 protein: CASTQRLAGVLYNEQFF

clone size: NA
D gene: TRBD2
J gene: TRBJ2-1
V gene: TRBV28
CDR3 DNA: TGTGCCAGCAGTGAGCGGGAGGAGGAGAATGAGCAGTTCTTC
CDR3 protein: CASSEREEENEQFF

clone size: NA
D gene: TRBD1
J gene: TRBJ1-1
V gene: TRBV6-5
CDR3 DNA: TGTGCCAGCAGTTACCTTCAGGGGGCCAGGGAAGCTTTCTTT
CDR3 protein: CASSYLQGAREAFF

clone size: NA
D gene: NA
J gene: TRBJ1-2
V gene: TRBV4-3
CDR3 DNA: TGCGCCAGCAGCCAAGGCAGGGGACAATATGGCTACACCTTC
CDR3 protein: CASSQGRGQYGYTF

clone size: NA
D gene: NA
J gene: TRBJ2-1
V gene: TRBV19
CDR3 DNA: TGTGCCAGTAGGACGAGCGGGCCCTCCTACAATGAGCAGTTCTTC
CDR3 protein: CASRTSGPSYNEQFF

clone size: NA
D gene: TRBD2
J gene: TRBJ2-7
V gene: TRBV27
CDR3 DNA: TGTGCCAGCAGTTTTCTAGGCACCAGCGGGAGTCGCGAGCAGTACTTC
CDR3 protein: CASSFLGTSGSREQYF

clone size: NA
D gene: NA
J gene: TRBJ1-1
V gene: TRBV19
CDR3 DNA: TGTGCCAGTAGTATTATGCAGAACACTGAAGCTTTCTTT
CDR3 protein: CASSIMQNTEAFF

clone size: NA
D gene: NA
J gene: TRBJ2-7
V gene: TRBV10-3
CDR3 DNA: TGTGCCATCAGTGCACTGTCCTACGAGCAGTACTTC
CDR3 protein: CAISALSYEQYF

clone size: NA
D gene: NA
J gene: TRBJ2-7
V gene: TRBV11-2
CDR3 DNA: TGTGCCAGCAGCATCTCCTCCGGGACAACCTACGAGCAGTACTTC
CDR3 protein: CASSISSGTTYEQYF

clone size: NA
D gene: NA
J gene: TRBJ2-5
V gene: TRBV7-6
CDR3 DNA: TGTGCCAGCAGCCAGCTTCGGGGACCGGAGGGGGAGACCCAGTACTTC
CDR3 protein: CASSQLRGPEGETQYF

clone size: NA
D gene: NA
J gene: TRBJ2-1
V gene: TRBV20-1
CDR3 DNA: TGCAGTGCTAGTTTCTTCAATGAGCAGTTCTTC
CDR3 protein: CSASFFNEQFF

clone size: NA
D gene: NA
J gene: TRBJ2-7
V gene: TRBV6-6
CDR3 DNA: TGTGCCAGCAGTTACGGGGGGAATTGGTACTTC
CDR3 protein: CASSYGGNWYF

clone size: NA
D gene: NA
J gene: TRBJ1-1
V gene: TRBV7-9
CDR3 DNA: TGTGCCAGCAGCTCTGGGCGAACCGAAGCTTTCTTT
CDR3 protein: CASSSGRTEAFF

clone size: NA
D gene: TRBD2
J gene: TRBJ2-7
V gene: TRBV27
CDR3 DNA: TGTGCCAGCAGTCAGGGACTATACGCTTTCTACGAGCAGTACTTC
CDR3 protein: CASSQGLYAFYEQYF

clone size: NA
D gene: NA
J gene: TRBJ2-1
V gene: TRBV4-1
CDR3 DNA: TGCGCCAGCAGCACTAGCCGGGAGCAGTTCTTC
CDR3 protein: CASSTSREQFF

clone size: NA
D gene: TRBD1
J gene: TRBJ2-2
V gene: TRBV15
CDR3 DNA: TGTGCCACCAGCATAGACAGGGAAGGGGGCGGGGAGCTGTTTTTT
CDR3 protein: CATSIDREGGGELFF

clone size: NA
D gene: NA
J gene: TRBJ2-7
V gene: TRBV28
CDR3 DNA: TGTGCCAGCAGTTTAGGCGGGTCGAAGAGGTACGAGCAGTACTTC
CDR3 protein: CASSLGGSKRYEQYF

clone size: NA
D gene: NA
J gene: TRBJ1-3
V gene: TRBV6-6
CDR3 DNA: TGTGCCAGCAGCCCTGAGGGGAGCTCTGGAAACACCATATATTTT
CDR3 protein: CASSPEGSSGNTIYF

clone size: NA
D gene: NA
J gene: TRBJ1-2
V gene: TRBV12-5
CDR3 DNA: TGTGCTAGTGGTCAGTCAGGCCTCGAGGGCTACACCTTC
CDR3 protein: CASGQSGLEGYTF